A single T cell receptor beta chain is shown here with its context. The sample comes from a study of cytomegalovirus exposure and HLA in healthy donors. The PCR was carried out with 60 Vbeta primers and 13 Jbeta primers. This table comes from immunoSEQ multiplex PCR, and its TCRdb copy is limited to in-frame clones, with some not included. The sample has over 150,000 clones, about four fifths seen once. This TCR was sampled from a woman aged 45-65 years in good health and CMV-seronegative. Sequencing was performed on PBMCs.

The DNA of the CDR3 is TGTGCCAGCAGCTACCGGACTAGCGGGAGTCGCGAGACCCAGTACTTC. Amino acids: CASSYRTSGSRETQYF. V gene TRBV7-2 combines with J gene TRBJ2-5, with 13 bases that match TRBD2. V was pared by 4 bases and J by 5 bases, with 7 bases of the junction left unmatched. CDR1 and CDR2 from the germline V gene are SGHTA and FQGNSA. This CDR3 has 16 amino acids.